The present TCR beta chain was sequenced within a study of spatial heterogeneity in lung cancer. For the study at large: The mean occurrence of each unique TCR and UMI combination in raw reads exceeded nine.

General observations from the study: There were more appearances of ubiquitous expanded tumor TCRs in blood at resection than at follow-up.

Every cDNA TCR molecule received its own unique molecular identifier. TCRdb re-called the 5' RACE reads with MiXCR, one entry per CDR3 protein. This table holds fewer than 65,000 distinct CDR3 sequences, 6.3% found once. The V gene's germline CDR1 is MDHEN and CDR2 SYDVKM. The length of the CDR3 is 14 residues. The V segment lost 8 bases and the J segment 4 bases; nucleotides outside the gene matches: 9. Time point of the sample: sample taken at primary tumor resection. The sequenced material consisted of unsorted whole RNA from tumor, nontumor lung or frozen PBMC. There are a few counts of this clonotype. The antigen is not known.

The sample here was PBMCs, taken at surgery. The J gene is TRBJ1-2, the V gene TRBV28; 8 bases fit TRBD1. The receptor comes from a female donor with early-stage non-small cell lung cancer. CDR3 DNA sequence: TGTGCCAGCGGTCCGGACAGGGCGAGCTATGGCTACACCTTC. The encoded protein is CASGPDRASYGYTF.